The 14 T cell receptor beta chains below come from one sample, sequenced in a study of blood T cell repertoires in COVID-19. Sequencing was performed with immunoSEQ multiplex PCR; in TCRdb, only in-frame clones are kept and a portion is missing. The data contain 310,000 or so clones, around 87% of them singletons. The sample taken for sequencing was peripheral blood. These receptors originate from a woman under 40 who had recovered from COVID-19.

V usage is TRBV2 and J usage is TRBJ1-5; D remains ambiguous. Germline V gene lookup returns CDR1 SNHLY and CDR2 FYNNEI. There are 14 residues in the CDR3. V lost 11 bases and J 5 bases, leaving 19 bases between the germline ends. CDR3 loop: CARNLGLNYQPQHF. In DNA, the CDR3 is TGTGCCCGAAATTTAGGACTGAATTATCAGCCCCAGCATTTT.

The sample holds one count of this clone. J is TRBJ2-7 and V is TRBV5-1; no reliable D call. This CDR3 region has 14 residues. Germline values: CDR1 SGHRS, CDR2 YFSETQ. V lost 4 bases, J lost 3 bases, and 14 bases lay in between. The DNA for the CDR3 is TGCGCCAGCAGCCTAGGTGAGATCCGCTACGAGCAGTACTTC. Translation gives CASSLGEIRYEQYF.

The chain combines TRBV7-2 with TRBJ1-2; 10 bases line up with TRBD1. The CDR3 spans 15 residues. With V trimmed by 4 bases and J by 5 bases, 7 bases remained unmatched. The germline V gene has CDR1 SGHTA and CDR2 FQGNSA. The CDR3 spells CASSSMTGGAYGYTF. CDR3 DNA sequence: TGTGCCAGCAGCTCCATGACAGGGGGCGCATATGGCTACACCTTC.

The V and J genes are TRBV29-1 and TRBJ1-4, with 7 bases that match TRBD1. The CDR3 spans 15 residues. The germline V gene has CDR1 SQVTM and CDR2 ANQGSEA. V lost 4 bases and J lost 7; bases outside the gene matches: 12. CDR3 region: CSVATYRGRSEKLFF. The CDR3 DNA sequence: TGCAGCGTTGCTACGTACAGGGGACGGAGTGAAAAACTGTTTTTT.

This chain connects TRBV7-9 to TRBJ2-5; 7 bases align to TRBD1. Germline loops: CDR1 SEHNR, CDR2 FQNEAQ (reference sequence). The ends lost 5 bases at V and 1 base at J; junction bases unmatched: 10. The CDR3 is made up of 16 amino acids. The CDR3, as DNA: TGTGCCAGCAGCCTCGGGACAGATCCTTCCCAAGAGACCCAGTACTTC. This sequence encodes CASSLGTDPSQETQYF.

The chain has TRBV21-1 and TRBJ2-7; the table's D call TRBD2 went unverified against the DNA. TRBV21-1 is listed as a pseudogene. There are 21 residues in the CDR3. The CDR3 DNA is TGTGCCAGCAGCATCCGCAGTGAGATAGGACTAGCGGGGAGAAACTACGAGGGGCAGTACTTC. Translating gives CASSIRSEIGLAGRNYEGQYF.

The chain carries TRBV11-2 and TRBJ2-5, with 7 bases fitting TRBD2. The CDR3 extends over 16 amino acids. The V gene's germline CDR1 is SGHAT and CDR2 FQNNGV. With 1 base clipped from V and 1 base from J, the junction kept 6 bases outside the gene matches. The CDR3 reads CASSLVGGDLQETQYF. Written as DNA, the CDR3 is TGTGCCAGCAGCTTAGTGGGGGGGGATCTCCAAGAGACCCAGTACTTC.

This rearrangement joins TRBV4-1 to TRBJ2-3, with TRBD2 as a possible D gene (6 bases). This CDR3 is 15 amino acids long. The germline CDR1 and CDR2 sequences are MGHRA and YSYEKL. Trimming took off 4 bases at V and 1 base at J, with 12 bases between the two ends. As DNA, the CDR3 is TGCGCCAGCAGCCCGGGACTTCTCCGCACAGATACGCAGTATTTT. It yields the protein CASSPGLLRTDTQYF.

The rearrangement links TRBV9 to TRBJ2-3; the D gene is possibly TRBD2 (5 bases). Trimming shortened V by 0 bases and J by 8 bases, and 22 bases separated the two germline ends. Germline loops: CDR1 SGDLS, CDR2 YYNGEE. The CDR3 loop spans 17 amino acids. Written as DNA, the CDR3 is TGTGCCAGCAGCGTAGGTATAACTGGTGCGGGCTTAGGTACGCAGTATTTT. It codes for CASSVGITGAGLGTQYF. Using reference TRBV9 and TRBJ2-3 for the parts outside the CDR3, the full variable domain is DSGVTQTPKHLITATGQRVTLRCSPRSGDLSVYWYQQSLDQGLQFLIQYYNGEERAKGNILERFSAQQFPDLHSELNLSSLELGDSALYFCASSVGITGAGLGTQYFGPGTRLTVL.

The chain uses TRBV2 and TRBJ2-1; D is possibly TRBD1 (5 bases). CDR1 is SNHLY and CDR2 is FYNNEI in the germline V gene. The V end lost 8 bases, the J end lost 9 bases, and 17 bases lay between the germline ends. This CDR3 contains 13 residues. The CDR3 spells CASGQGLWFEQFF. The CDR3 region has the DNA TGTGCCAGCGGTCAGGGTCTTTGGTTTGAGCAGTTCTTC. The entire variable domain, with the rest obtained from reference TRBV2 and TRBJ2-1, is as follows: EPEVTQTPSHQVTQMGQEVILRCVPISNHLYFYWYRQILGQKVEFLVSFYNNEISEKSEIFDDQFSVERPDGSNFTLKIRSTKLEDSAMYFCASGQGLWFEQFFGPGTRLTVL.

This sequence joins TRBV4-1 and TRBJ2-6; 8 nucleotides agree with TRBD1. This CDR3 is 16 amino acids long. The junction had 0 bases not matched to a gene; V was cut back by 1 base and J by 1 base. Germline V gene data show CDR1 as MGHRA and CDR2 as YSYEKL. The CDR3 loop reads CASSQGTGSGANVLTF. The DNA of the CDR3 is TGCGCCAGCAGCCAAGGGACAGGGTCTGGGGCCAACGTCCTGACTTTC.

The chain's CDR3 is CASSADRGFRYTF. Written as DNA, the CDR3 is TGTGCCAGCAGCGCGGACAGGGGATTTCGCTACACCTTC. The chain carries TRBV2 and TRBJ1-2, with 9 bases lining up with TRBD1. CDR1 is SNHLY, CDR2 FYNNEI, per germline. This CDR3 comprises 13 residues. V gave up 6 bases and J gave up 9 bases; unmatched junction bases: 8.

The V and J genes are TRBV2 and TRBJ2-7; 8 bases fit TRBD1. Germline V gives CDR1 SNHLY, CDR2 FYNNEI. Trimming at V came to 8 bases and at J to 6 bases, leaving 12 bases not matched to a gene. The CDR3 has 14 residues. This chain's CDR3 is CASVVIVRGPEQYF. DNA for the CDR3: TGTGCCAGCGTAGTTATAGTCAGGGGGCCCGAGCAGTACTTC.

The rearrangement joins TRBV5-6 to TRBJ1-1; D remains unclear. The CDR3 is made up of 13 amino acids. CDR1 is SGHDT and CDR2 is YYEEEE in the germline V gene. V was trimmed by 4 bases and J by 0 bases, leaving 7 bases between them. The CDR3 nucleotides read TGTGCCAGCAGCCGTGAGGTGAACACTGAAGCTTTCTTT. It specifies CASSREVNTEAFF. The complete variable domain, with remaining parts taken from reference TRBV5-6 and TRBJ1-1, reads DAGVTQSPTHLIKTRGQQVTLRCSPKSGHDTVSWYQQALGQGPQFIFQYYEEEERQRGNFPDRFSGHQFPNYSSELNVNALLLGDSALYLCASSREVNTEAFFGQGTRLTVV.